The TCR beta chain under discussion was sequenced for a study of response to subunit inactivated influenza vaccine. Study observations and caveats: The authors offered the suggestion that each seasonal influenza vaccination recruits few new T cells.

This clonotype was picked up many times. No antigen is known for it. Each CDR3 protein gets one entry after TCRdb re-called the RT-PCR reads with MiXCR. The table shows about 180,000 distinct CDR3 sequences, with 9.5% to 12% occurring only once. V lost 0 bases and J lost 1, with 11 bases in between. Germline V CDR1 and CDR2: SGHRS, YFSETQ. The CDR3 runs 15 residues. This sequence joins TRBV5-1 and TRBJ2-7; D gene unclear. The sample here was CD8+ T cells sorted from PBMCs, taken 23 to 25 months after vaccination. The TCR was taken from a man aged 50-75 years who received an inactivated influenza vaccine. Here the CDR3 DNA reads TGCGCCAGCAGCTTGGGTTGGACGGGTTCCTACGAGCAGTACTTC. Translated: CASSLGWTGSYEQYF.